Listed here are 30 T cell receptor beta chains from one sample, sequenced in a study of tumor-infiltrating lymphocytes in primary liver carcinoma. Production of TCR beta cDNA used around 500 ng total RNA together with a constant-region primer. Three-round nested multiplex PCR performed with slightly modified ARM-PCR produced the TCR beta libraries. TRBV1-TRBV30 forward primers paired with a C-beta reverse primer drove the first two PCR rounds, about 10 cycles each. TCRdb independently ran MiXCR on the multiplex PCR reads; one entry per CDR3 protein. The table lists 100,000 to 120,000 distinct CDR3 sequences, about four fifths of them singletons. Co-extraction of RNA and DNA was performed on about 18-30 mg of unsorted bulk tissue. The sequenced sample consisted of liver tumor tissue from sampling region 3. Regarding subset: tumor region T3, left-lateral pole. The origin of the receptors is a man aged 35-49 years with primary liver carcinoma and hepatitis B virus infection.

Regarding this clonotype: A read error may account for a junction end that differs from germline. The chain carries TRBV30 and TRBJ2-6, with TRBD1 identical over 8 bases. Per the germline V gene, CDR1 is GTSNPN and CDR2 is SVGIG (reference sequence). This CDR3 comprises 16 residues. The CDR3 protein is CAWRWTGIGWANVMTF. The CDR3 bases are TGTGCCTGGAGGTGGACAGGGATAGGCTGGGCCAACGTCATGACTTTC.

Concerning this clonotype itself: Germline is not matched at one junction end, which may reflect a read error. CDR3 sequence reads: CASSLRQYNAQFF. For the CDR3, the DNA is TGTGCAAGCAGTTTGCGGCAATACAATGCGCAGTTCTTC. The genes are TRBV28 and TRBJ2-1; D unclear. From germline, CDR1 is MDHEN and CDR2 SYDVKM. The CDR3 sequence is 13 residues long.

The chain has TRBV29-1 and TRBJ2-5; a possible D gene is TRBD1 (7 bases). CDR3 size: 11 residues. CDR1 is SQVTM, CDR2 ANQGSEA, per germline. This CDR3 reads CLGNAGGIQYF. Here the CDR3 DNA reads TGCTTGGGAAATGCAGGGGGGATCCAGTACTTC.

About this clonotype itself: Germline is not matched at one junction end, which may reflect a read error. This chain joins TRBV5-1 and TRBJ2-3; D unresolved. Germline-derived CDR1 and CDR2 are SGHRS and YFSETQ. The CDR3 sequence is 14 residues long. In DNA, the CDR3 is TGCGTCAGCAGCTTCGGTCATAACACAGATACGCAGTATTTT. This sequence encodes CVSSFGHNTDTQYF.

As concerns this clonotype: One junction end disagrees with the germline gene, perhaps due to a read error. The chain uses TRBV6-5 and TRBJ2-2; TRBD2 is a possible D gene (6 bases). CDR3 length equals 15 residues. The germline V gene encodes CDR1 MNHEY and CDR2 SVGAGI. CDR3 region: CPSSVSGVSSGELFF. The CDR3, as DNA: TGTCCCAGCAGCGTATCGGGAGTCTCTAGCGGGGAGCTGTTTTTT.

The sample holds many counts of this clonotype. The chain combines TRBV28 with TRBJ2-1; tentatively, D is TRBD2 (5 bases). CDR3 length equals 12 residues. Germline V CDR1 and CDR2: MDHEN, SYDVKM. V dropped 8 bases and J dropped 8 bases, with 13 bases sitting between them. The CDR3 spells CASGLMGDEQFF. The CDR3 DNA reads as TGTGCCAGCGGACTTATGGGCGATGAGCAGTTCTTC.

The CDR3 DNA follows: TGTGCCAGCATTACAACCGACACTGAGAAACTGTTTTTT. It translates to CASITTDTEKLFF. This chain uses TRBV28 with TRBJ1-4, with D uncertain. Trimming cost V 7 bases and J 11 bases, with 17 bases left between them. Germline CDR1 and CDR2: MDHEN and SYDVKM. This CDR3 is 13 amino acids long.

Turning to this clonotype: The junction does not match germline at one end; this may be a read error. The chain links TRBV6-6 to TRBJ2-5, with D possibly being TRBD2 (6 bases). The CDR3 is made up of 14 amino acids. CDR1 is MNHNY and CDR2 is SVGAGI in the germline V gene (reference sequence). The CDR3 is CANSYPGTEGTQYF. CDR3 in DNA: TGTGCCAACAGTTACCCAGGGACGGAGGGGACCCAGTACTTC.

Notes on this clonotype: A much bigger clone sits one base away, suggesting this may be a read error. The chain joins TRBV7-8 to TRBJ2-7; 7 nucleotides line up with TRBD2. The J segment lost 5 bases and the V segment lost 6 bases, leaving 13 bases of the junction unmatched. The CDR3 length is 15 residues. Germline V lookup: CDR1 SGHVS, CDR2 FQNEAQ. CDR3 residues: CASRFQRDYHNEQYF. The CDR3 DNA is TGTGCCAGCAGATTCCAGCGGGACTACCATAACGAGCAGTACTTC.

Comments on this clonotype: The junction shows a germline mismatch at one end, possibly a read error. The chain uses TRBV18 and TRBJ1-1; 8 positions match TRBD1. CDR1 KGHSH and CDR2 LQKENI come from the germline V gene. The CDR3 contains 17 residues. As DNA, the CDR3 is TGTGCCAGCTCACTCGGTCCCGGGACAGGAATGAACACTGAAGCTCTCTTT. This codes for CASSLGPGTGMNTEALF.

About this clonotype itself: The junction departs from germline at one end; a sequencing error may be responsible. V is TRBV5-5 and J is TRBJ1-6, with TRBD1 matching 8 bases. The CDR3 has 17 amino acids. The germline gives CDR1 SGHKS, CDR2 YYEKEE (reference sequence). Here the CDR3 DNA reads TGTACCAGCCACCCGGGCAACAGGGGGGTAAGGAATTCACCCCTCCACTTT. It is translated as CTSHPGNRGVRNSPLHF.

This clonotype was recorded at least ten times. The chain recombines TRBV30 with TRBJ2-5; D not certain. Germline loops: CDR1 GTSNPN, CDR2 SVGIG (reference sequence). The CDR3 totals 13 residues. V was pared by 2 bases and J by 5 bases, with 12 bases between. CDR3 DNA sequence: TGTGCCTGGAGTTCGTCCAGCCGGGAGACCCAGTACTTC. Protein: CAWSSSSRETQYF.

In the case of this clonotype: Compared with germline, one end of the junction differs, possibly owing to a read error. The chain joins TRBV28 to TRBJ2-7; D may be TRBD1 (6 bases). CDR3 length: 14 amino acids. Germline assignment: CDR1 MDHEN and CDR2 SYDVKM. DNA of the CDR3: TGTGCCAACAGTCCTCGACAGGAGTATTACGAGCAGTACTTC. Translation: CANSPRQEYYEQYF.

As to this clonotype: An end of the junction does not agree with germline; a read error may underlie this. The V gene is TRBV29-1, the J gene TRBJ1-1; D gene uncertain. Germline-derived CDR1 and CDR2 are SQVTM and ANQGSEA. CDR3 size: 15 residues. CDR3 sequence reads: CSVAPRWRMNTETFF. The CDR3 DNA sequence: TGCAGCGTTGCCCCGCGATGGAGAATGAACACTGAAACTTTCTTT.

Concerning this clonotype itself: One end of the junction fails to match germline, which may point to a read error. The V and J genes are TRBV6-1 and TRBJ2-3; maybe TRBD2 (5 bases). Germline V gives CDR1 MNHNS, CDR2 SASEGT. This CDR3 region has 12 residues. The CDR3 loop is CASKASTDTRYF. The CDR3 nucleotides are TGTGCCAGCAAGGCTAGCACAGATACGCGGTATTTT.

Regarding this clonotype: An end of the junction differs from the germline gene, which may be a read error. The chain carries TRBV28 and TRBJ2-1, with D possibly TRBD2 on 6 matching bases. Germline assignment: CDR1 MDHEN and CDR2 SYDVKM. This CDR3 is built from 14 residues. The CDR3 sequence: CASSFTGEYDEEFF. CDR3 coding DNA: TGTGCCAGCAGTTTTACGGGAGAGTACGATGAGGAGTTCTTC.

Only one count was recorded for this clonotype. The junction departs from the called germline gene at one end, perhaps through a read error. This chain uses TRBV10-3 with TRBJ2-1; D gene uncertain. This CDR3 contains 13 residues. Germline CDR1 ENHRY, CDR2 SYGVKD. The CDR3 DNA follows: TGTGCCATCCGAGTGACTCAAGGCAATGAGCACTTCTTC. It yields the protein CAIRVTQGNEHFF.

Note on this clonotype: The junction differs from germline at one of its ends, possibly a read error. This chain links TRBV12-3 or TRBV12-4 with TRBJ2-6; D unresolved. This CDR3 region has 15 residues. In DNA form, the CDR3 reads TGTTCCAGCACCCTGGGATTTACTGGGACCAACGTCCTGACTTTC. Translation gives CSSTLGFTGTNVLTF.

The chain employs TRBV7-8 and TRBJ2-3, with no clear D. There are 14 residues in the CDR3. V dropped 5 bases and J dropped 4 bases, with 13 bases sitting between them. CDR1 and CDR2 (germline): SGHVS, FQNEAQ. The CDR3 bases are TGTGCCAGCAGCATTAGTGGGTACGCAGATACGCAGTATTTT. Amino acid sequence: CASSISGYADTQYF. Drawing the rest from reference TRBV7-8 and TRBJ2-3, the complete variable domain is GAGVSQSPRYKVAKRGQDVALRCDPISGHVSLFWYQQALGQGPEFLTYFQNEAQLDKSGLPSDRFFAERPEGSVSTLKIQRTQQEDSAVYLCASSISGYADTQYFGPGTRLTVL.

J is TRBJ2-1 and V is TRBV11-3; no definite D call. Germline loops: CDR1 SGHNT, CDR2 YENEEA. The CDR3 extends over 14 amino acids. Trimming cost V 2 bases and J 7 bases, with 12 bases left between them. DNA of the CDR3: TGTGCCAGCAGCTTAAGCGTTTCGAAGAATGAGCAGTTCTTC. It translates to CASSLSVSKNEQFF.

A word on this clonotype: A read error may explain this, as a much larger clone is one base away. V gene TRBV7-2 combines with J gene TRBJ2-7, with 12 bases that match TRBD1. CDR3 length: 16 residues. Germline lookup yields CDR1 SGHTA and CDR2 FQGNSA. J lost 5 bases, V lost 6 bases, and 11 bases had no gene match. CDR3 region: CASSFGPGQGAHEQYF. The CDR3 DNA reads as TGTGCCAGCAGTTTTGGACCGGGACAGGGGGCACACGAGCAGTACTTC.

With regard to this clonotype: The CDR3 does not end in the conserved phenylalanine or tryptophan, so this is likely a read error. The chain links TRBV5-1 to TRBJ2-1; weak D call: TRBD2 (5 bases). Germline V gene lookup returns CDR1 SGHRS and CDR2 YFSETQ. V shed 6 bases and J shed 4 bases, with 14 bases lying between them. The CDR3 sequence is 14 residues long. The CDR3 DNA reads as TGCGCCAGCACGTTAGCAGGAGGTTACAATGAGCAGTTCTCC. Amino acids: CASTLAGGYNEQFS.

The chain links TRBV29-1 to TRBJ2-5; a possible D gene is TRBD2 (6 bases). This CDR3 region has 15 residues. Germline V gene lookup returns CDR1 SQVTM and CDR2 ANQGSEA. Trimming took off 7 bases at V and 4 bases at J, with 22 bases between the two ends. The CDR3 spells CSDRTNGSWAETQYF. CDR3 nucleotides: TGCAGCGATCGGACTAATGGGAGTTGGGCAGAGACCCAGTACTTC.

Points on this clonotype: One end of the junction fails to match germline, which may point to a read error. The rearrangement uses TRBV4-1 and TRBJ2-7; D not resolved. The length of the CDR3 is 13 residues. The germline V gene has CDR1 MGHRA and CDR2 YSYEKL. The chain's CDR3 is CVSSQVGQDEQYF. CDR3 nucleotides: TGCGTCAGCAGCCAAGTTGGTCAGGACGAGCAGTACTTC.

With regard to this clonotype: The junction and the germline gene differ at one end; a read error may be behind it. The chain is built from TRBV11-2 and TRBJ2-7; 7 bases fit TRBD1. The CDR3 covers 15 residues. Germline CDR1 and CDR2: SGHAT and FQNNGV. The CDR3 sequence is CASTLRFTGENEQYF. The DNA of the CDR3 is TGTGCCAGCACCTTACGATTTACAGGGGAGAACGAGCAGTACTTC.

The chain employs TRBV5-6 and TRBJ2-5, with D possibly TRBD1 on 5 matching bases. The length of the CDR3 is 14 residues. The V gene lost 0 bases and the J gene lost 7 bases, with 13 bases spanning the gap. Germline CDR1 reads SGHDT; CDR2 reads YYEEEE. The CDR3 protein is CASSLEVSQGTQYF. Written as DNA, the CDR3 is TGTGCCAGCAGCTTGGAGGTTAGCCAGGGGACCCAGTACTTC.

The gene calls are TRBV11-1 and TRBJ2-7; D possibly corresponds to TRBD1 (6 bases). V dropped 3 bases and J dropped 4 bases, with 16 bases sitting between them. The germline CDR1 and CDR2 sequences are SGHAT and FQDESV (reference sequence). CDR3 length: 15 amino acids. CDR3 protein: CASSFTAGTRYEQYF. CDR3 sequence (DNA): TGTGCCAGCAGCTTTACTGCCGGGACAAGGTACGAGCAGTACTTC.

A note on this clonotype: Given a much more abundant clone one base away, this may be a read error. The rearrangement links TRBV28 to TRBJ2-7, with D possibly TRBD1 on 6 matching bases. V was shortened by 5 bases and J by 6 bases, with 23 bases between the two germline ends. The CDR3 runs 16 residues. In germline, CDR1 is MDHEN, CDR2 SYDVKM. The chain's CDR3 is CASSRITGHPLAEQYF. The CDR3 DNA sequence: TGTGCCAGCAGTCGCATTACAGGGCATCCTTTGGCCGAGCAGTACTTC.

Worth noting for this clonotype: At one boundary the junction diverges from the germline segment, which might be a read error. The V and J genes are TRBV11-2 and TRBJ2-5; 8 nucleotides agree with TRBD2. Germline CDR1 is SGHAT and CDR2 is FQNNGV. The CDR3 is made up of 17 amino acids. CDR3 protein: CASSLSLAGDSSEIQYF. DNA for the CDR3: TGTGCCAGCAGTTTAAGTCTAGCGGGTGACTCGAGCGAGATCCAGTACTTC.

With respect to this clonotype: At one of its ends the junction is not consistent with the germline gene, which may arise from a read error. The chain recombines TRBV4-1 with TRBJ2-1; D gene unclear. The J call may be in error: the DNA end matches TRBJ2-7 better. Per germline, CDR1 MGHRA and CDR2 YSYEKL. The CDR3 extends over 14 amino acids. The CDR3 is CVSSQVEGWNEQYF. The CDR3 DNA sequence: TGCGTCAGCAGCCAAGTTGAAGGGTGGAATGAGCAGTACTTC.